This T cell receptor beta chain was found in a study of CXCR3-negative and CXCR3-positive naive CD8 T cells. Via 5' RACE with UMI labels, TRB cDNA libraries were prepared. TCRdb reanalyzed the 5' RACE reads, giving one entry per CDR3 protein sequence and no DNA. The listing contains roughly 100,000 distinct CDR3 sequences. Findings and caveats of the study: Both naive subsets showed comparably high diversity, and memory CD8+ cells showed much lower diversity. Hydrophobicity was higher for TRB CDR3s found in CXCR3-positive naive cells than in CXCR3-negative naive cells. For the naive subsets, surface CD5 was similar, and TCR strength was inferred from TRB CDR3 properties.

This CDR3 comprises 15 residues. CDR1 and CDR2 (germline): LGHDT, YNNKEL (reference sequence). With regard to this clonotype: The antigen remains unidentified.

Identification of naive CD8+ T cells rested on CD45RO-CCR7+CD27+CD95- status. The origin of this receptor is a human donor in good health. Some clones in this sample may be carry-over from other donors' samples. The rearrangement links TRBV3-1 to TRBJ1-5; TCRdb outputs TRBD1, but without DNA this stays unchecked. Material: naive CXCR3+ CD8+ T cells from blood. Subset reported: CD45RO-CCR7+CD27+CD95- naive CD8+ T cells expressing CXCR3 (TNR3+). CDR3 region: CASSQTPGSNQPQHF. The whole variable domain, filled in from reference TRBV3-1 and TRBJ1-5, reads DTAVSQTPKYLVTQMGNDKSIKCEQNLGHDTMYWYKQDSKKFLKIMFSYNNKELIINETVPNRFSPKSPDKAHLNLHINSLELGDSAVYFCASSQTPGSNQPQHFGDGTRLSIL.